These 24 T cell receptor beta chains were all obtained from the same sample, sequenced in a study of blood T cell repertoires in COVID-19. Produced via immunoSEQ multiplex PCR; TCRdb's table is partial and in-frame only. The sample holds some 180,000 clones, more than 85% seen once. The sequencing sample was made of peripheral blood. These TCRs come from a woman of 80 years or more with COVID-19, enrolled during active disease.

The V call is TRBV9, the J call TRBJ2-2; the match to TRBD2 covers 11 bases. The trim removed 2 bases at V and 1 base at J, leaving 4 bases unmatched. The CDR3 consists of 17 residues. Germline CDR1 and CDR2: SGDLS and YYNGEE. CDR3 bases: TGTGCCAGCAGCGTTCTAGCGGGAGGTATGAACACCGGGGAGCTGTTTTTT. It specifies CASSVLAGGMNTGELFF.

The V and J genes are TRBV7-9 and TRBJ2-7; a weak D match, TRBD1 (5 bases). V dropped 5 bases and J dropped 0 bases, with 14 bases sitting between them. The V gene's germline CDR1 is SEHNR and CDR2 FQNEAQ (reference sequence). This CDR3 is built from 15 residues. The CDR3 loop is CASSRPGSNSYEQYF. The CDR3 nucleotides read TGTGCCAGCAGCCGCCCAGGGTCTAACTCCTACGAGCAGTACTTC.

The V and J genes are TRBV18 and TRBJ2-7, with 12 bases matching TRBD1. Germline V gene data show CDR1 as KGHSH and CDR2 as LQKENI. The CDR3 sequence is 15 residues long. Unmatched junction bases numbered 6, after V lost 3 bases and J lost 6 bases. CDR3 bases: TGTGCCAGCTCACCCCCGGGACAGGGGGCTGGCGAGCAGTACTTC. It codes for CASSPPGQGAGEQYF.

The V and J genes are TRBV3-1 (or the pseudogene TRBV3-2) and TRBJ2-7, with 7 nucleotides matching TRBD1. V lost 2 bases and J lost 2; bases outside the gene matches: 6. The germline V gene encodes CDR1 LGHDT and CDR2 YNNKEL (reference sequence). The CDR3 covers 15 residues. DNA for the CDR3: TGTGCCAGCAGCCAAAGGTTGACAGGGCCCTACGAGCAGTACTTC. Translated: CASSQRLTGPYEQYF.

A few counts support this clone. V gene TRBV5-6 combines with J gene TRBJ1-4, with D perhaps matching TRBD1 (5 bases). CDR1 is SGHDT and CDR2 is YYEEEE in the germline V gene. The CDR3 contains 14 residues. The ends were cut back, 6 bases at V and 8 bases at J, with 17 bases in the middle. CDR3 nucleotide sequence: TGTGCCAGCAATATTTGGGGCGCTCGGGAAAAACTGTTTTTT. Its protein is CASNIWGAREKLFF.

The V gene is TRBV27, the J gene TRBJ2-2; D is unresolved. CDR1 is MNHEY and CDR2 is SMNVEV in the germline V gene (reference sequence). The CDR3 covers 15 residues. The V end was cut by 2 bases, the J end by 0 bases, with 7 bases between. The CDR3 DNA reads as TGTGCCAGCAGTTTACTGGGCGCGAACACCGGGGAGCTGTTTTTT. Translating it yields CASSLLGANTGELFF.

The CDR3 protein is CATVSAGGYGYTF. The CDR3 coding sequence is TGTGCCACCGTGTCTGCAGGGGGCTATGGCTACACCTTC. This sequence joins TRBV28 and TRBJ1-2; 7 nucleotides agree with TRBD1. J lost 4 bases, V lost 10 bases, and 9 bases had no gene match. The CDR3 runs to 13 residues. CDR1 is MDHEN, CDR2 SYDVKM, per germline.

V and J are TRBV29-1 and TRBJ1-3, with D possibly matching TRBD1 (6 bases). Trimming took 6 bases from V and 3 from J, leaving 12 bases between them. The germline CDR1 and CDR2 sequences are SQVTM and ANQGSEA. The CDR3 has 13 residues. In DNA form, the CDR3 reads TGCAGCGTGTCCAGGGACATTGGAAACACCATATATTTT. Amino acids: CSVSRDIGNTIYF.

For the CDR3, the DNA is TGTGCCAGCAGTTACTTCGGGGAATCCGAGCAGTACTTC. Amino acid sequence: CASSYFGESEQYF. The gene calls are TRBV6-6 and TRBJ2-7; perhaps TRBD2 as D (5 bases). Between the trimmed V and J ends, which lost 1 base and 6 bases, there was a span of 10 bases. The CDR3 runs 13 residues. Germline V lookup: CDR1 MNHNY, CDR2 SVGAGI (reference sequence).

This chain links TRBV4-2 with TRBJ2-7; the match to TRBD2 covers 10 bases. This CDR3 comprises 15 residues. CDR1 is LGHNA and CDR2 is YNFKEQ in the germline V gene. The V segment lost 1 base and the J segment 5 bases; nucleotides outside the gene matches: 5. The CDR3: CASSQVASGSNEQYF. CDR3 in DNA: TGTGCCAGCAGCCAAGTTGCTAGCGGGAGCAACGAGCAGTACTTC.

The chain combines TRBV5-8 with TRBJ1-4; D perhaps matches TRBD1 (6 bases). Germline V gene lookup returns CDR1 SGHTS and CDR2 YDEGEE. Trimming took 3 bases from V and 4 from J, leaving 13 bases between them. The length of the CDR3 is 15 residues. The chain's CDR3 is CASSSGTQVNEKLFF. The CDR3, as DNA: TGTGCCAGCAGCTCCGGGACACAGGTTAATGAAAAACTGTTTTTT. The full variable domain, with the rest looked up from reference TRBV5-8 and TRBJ1-4, is EAGVTQSPTHLIKTRGQQATLRCSPISGHTSVYWYQQALGLGLQFLLWYDEGEERNRGNFPPRFSGRQFPNYSSELNVNALELEDSALYLCASSSGTQVNEKLFFGSGTQLSVL.

The rearrangement links TRBV28 to TRBJ1-1, with 10 bases identical to TRBD1. V lost 5 bases to trimming and J lost 0 bases; unmatched junction nucleotides: 9. CDR1 MDHEN and CDR2 SYDVKM come from the germline V gene. CDR3 size: 17 residues. This CDR3 is CASSLVPGQGMNTEAFF. In DNA form, the CDR3 reads TGTGCCAGCAGTCTCGTCCCGGGACAGGGGATGAACACTGAAGCTTTCTTT.

This clone was found once. The rearrangement links TRBV11-2 to TRBJ2-3; maybe TRBD2 (6 bases). The length of the CDR3 is 14 residues. Trimming took 7 bases from V and 3 from J, leaving 14 bases between them. Per the germline V gene, CDR1 is SGHAT and CDR2 is FQNNGV. CDR3 in DNA: TGTGCCAGCACTTCTTGGGGGAGGACAGATACGCAGTATTTT. This translates into CASTSWGRTDTQYF.

The chain recombines TRBV6-2 or TRBV6-3 with TRBJ2-2; 9 bases line up with TRBD1. Germline lookup yields CDR1 MNHEY and CDR2 SVGEGT. CDR3 length: 17 residues. V lost 3 bases, J lost 1 base, and 6 bases stayed unmatched. The DNA of the CDR3 is TGTGCCAGCAGTTATCCCCCGACAGGGGGGAACACCGGGGAGCTGTTTTTT. Translated, it gives CASSYPPTGGNTGELFF.

As for this clone: Different DNA sequences within this sample yield the same CDR3. The rearrangement joins TRBV6-5 to TRBJ1-1; 7 bases align to TRBD1. This CDR3 region has 12 residues. Per germline, CDR1 MNHEY and CDR2 SVGAGI. V shed 6 bases, J shed 8 bases, and the junction held 6 bases outside the gene matches. CDR3 amino acids: CASRRTGLEAFF. The CDR3 DNA reads TGTGCCAGCAGAAGGACAGGTTTAGAAGCTTTCTTT.

The rearrangement joins TRBV27 to TRBJ1-6; TRBD1 might be the D (6 bases). This CDR3 is built from 14 residues. Between the trimmed V and J ends, which lost 7 bases and 6 bases, there was a span of 13 bases. The germline CDR1 and CDR2 sequences are MNHEY and SMNVEV (reference sequence). This chain's CDR3 is CASTRQVLNSPLHF. CDR3 coding DNA: TGTGCCAGCACCCGACAGGTCCTTAATTCACCCCTCCACTTT.

The rearrangement joins TRBV6-5 to TRBJ2-7, with D maybe TRBD2 (5 bases). Germline V gene sequence: CDR1 MNHEY, CDR2 SVGAGI. The length of the CDR3 is 13 residues. With 8 bases removed from V and 2 bases from J, the gap between germline ends came to 13 bases. The CDR3 region is CASRAVLTYEQYF. CDR3 coding DNA: TGTGCCAGCCGAGCGGTCCTGACCTACGAGCAGTACTTC.

The chain links TRBV7-2 to TRBJ1-2; D is unresolved. Trimming removed 6 bases at V and 7 bases at J, with 15 bases between. The CDR3 length is 13 residues. The germline gives CDR1 SGHTA, CDR2 FQGNSA. CDR3 coding DNA: TGTGCCAGCAGTCAAGGCCCCGGGAGTGGCTACACCTTC. Translated: CASSQGPGSGYTF.

The chain employs TRBV6-4 and TRBJ1-5; D ambiguous. Germline assignment: CDR1 MRHNA and CDR2 SNTAGT. The CDR3 runs to 13 residues. V lost 3 bases and J lost 3, with 6 bases in between. CDR3 residues: CASSEGVNQPQHF. The CDR3 coding sequence is TGTGCCAGCAGTGAAGGAGTCAATCAGCCCCAGCATTTT.

The chain links TRBV28 to TRBJ2-7; possibly TRBD1 for D (6 bases). V was shortened by 7 bases and J by 5 bases, with 12 bases between the two germline ends. This CDR3 spans 12 amino acids. Per germline, CDR1 MDHEN and CDR2 SYDVKM. CDR3 nucleotide sequence: TGTGCCAGCAAACAGGGAGTTAACGAGCAGTACTTC. Its translation: CASKQGVNEQYF.

The CDR3 loop reads CASSSGTGGTVDGLYF. As DNA, the CDR3 is TGCGCCAGCAGCTCGGGCACAGGGGGTACTGTTGACGGTCTGTACTTC. V is TRBV5-1 and J is TRBJ2-7, with 8 positions matching TRBD1. V gave up 3 bases and J gave up 12 bases; unmatched junction bases: 20. From germline, CDR1 is SGHRS and CDR2 YFSETQ. The CDR3 extends over 16 amino acids.

The genes are TRBV18 and TRBJ2-5, with 14 bases fitting TRBD2. CDR1 and CDR2 (germline): KGHSH, LQKENI. V lost 3 bases and J lost 2; bases outside the gene matches: 2. The CDR3 consists of 16 residues. CDR3 nucleotide sequence: TGTGCCAGCTCACCCCGGACTAGCGGGAGGCAAGAGACCCAGTACTTC. The encoded protein is CASSPRTSGRQETQYF.

The chain links TRBV5-5 to TRBJ2-1; D perhaps matches TRBD2 (6 bases). CDR1 is SGHKS, CDR2 YYEKEE, per germline (reference sequence). V lost 1 base and J 2 bases, leaving 13 bases between the germline ends. The CDR3 is 16 amino acids. The CDR3 sequence is CASSLLAEITYNEQFF. In DNA, the CDR3 is TGTGCCAGCAGCTTGTTAGCGGAGATAACCTACAATGAGCAGTTCTTC. Combining the CDR3 with reference TRBV5-5 and TRBJ2-1 gives the whole variable domain DAGVTQSPTHLIKTRGQQVTLRCSPISGHKSVSWYQQVLGQGPQFIFQYYEKEERGRGNFPDRFSARQFPNYSSELNVNALLLGDSALYLCASSLLAEITYNEQFFGPGTRLTVL.

This chain uses TRBV7-9 with TRBJ1-2; no reliable D call. Trimming removed 4 bases from V and 6 bases from J, with 18 bases in between. The CDR3 is 15 residues long. Germline V gives CDR1 SEHNR, CDR2 FQNEAQ (reference sequence). This CDR3 reads CASSSHGRVSHGYTF. CDR3 nucleotides: TGTGCCAGCAGCTCCCACGGGAGGGTCTCACATGGCTACACCTTC.